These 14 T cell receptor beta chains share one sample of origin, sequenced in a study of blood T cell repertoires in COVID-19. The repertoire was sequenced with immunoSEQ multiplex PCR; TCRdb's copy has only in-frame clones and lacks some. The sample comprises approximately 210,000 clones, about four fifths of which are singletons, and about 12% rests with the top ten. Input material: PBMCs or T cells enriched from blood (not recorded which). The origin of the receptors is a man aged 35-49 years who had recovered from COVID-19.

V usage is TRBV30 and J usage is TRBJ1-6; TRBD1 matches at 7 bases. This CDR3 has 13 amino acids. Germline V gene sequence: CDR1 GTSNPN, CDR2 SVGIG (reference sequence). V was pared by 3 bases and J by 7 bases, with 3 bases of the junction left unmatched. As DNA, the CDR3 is TGTGCCTGGAGCTCAGGGGGGAATTCACCCCTCCACTTT. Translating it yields CAWSSGGNSPLHF.

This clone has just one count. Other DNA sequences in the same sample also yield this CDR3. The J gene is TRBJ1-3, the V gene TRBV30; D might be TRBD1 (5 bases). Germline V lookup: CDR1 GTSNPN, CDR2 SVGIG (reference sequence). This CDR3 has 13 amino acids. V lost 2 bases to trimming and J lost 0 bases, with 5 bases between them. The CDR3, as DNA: TGTGCCTGGAGTAGGGGCTCTGGAAACACCATATATTTT. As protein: CAWSRGSGNTIYF.

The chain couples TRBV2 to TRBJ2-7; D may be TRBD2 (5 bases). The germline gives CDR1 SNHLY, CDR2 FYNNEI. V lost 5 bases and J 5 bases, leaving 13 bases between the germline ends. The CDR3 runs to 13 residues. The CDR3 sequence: CASSKEVGNEQYV. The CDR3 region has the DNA TGTGCCAGCAGTAAGGAGGTCGGGAACGAGCAGTACGTC.

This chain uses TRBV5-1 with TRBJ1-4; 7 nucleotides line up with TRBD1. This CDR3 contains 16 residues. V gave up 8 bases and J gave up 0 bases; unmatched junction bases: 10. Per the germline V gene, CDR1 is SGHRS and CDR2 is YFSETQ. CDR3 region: CASRTGEFATNEKLFF. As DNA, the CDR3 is TGCGCCAGTAGAACAGGGGAATTTGCAACTAATGAAAAACTGTTTTTT.

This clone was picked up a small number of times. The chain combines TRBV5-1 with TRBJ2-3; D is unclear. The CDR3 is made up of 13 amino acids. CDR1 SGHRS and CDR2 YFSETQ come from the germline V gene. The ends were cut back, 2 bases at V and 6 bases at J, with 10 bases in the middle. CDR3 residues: CASSFMTDDTQYF. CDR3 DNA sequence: TGCGCCAGCAGCTTTATGACTGACGATACGCAGTATTTT.

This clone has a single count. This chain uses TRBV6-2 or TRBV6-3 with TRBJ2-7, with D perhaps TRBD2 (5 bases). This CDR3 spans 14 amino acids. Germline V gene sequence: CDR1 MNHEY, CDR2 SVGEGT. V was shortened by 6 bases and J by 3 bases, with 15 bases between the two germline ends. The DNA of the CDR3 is TGTGCCAGCAGCACGGGGTTCGCTGGCTACGAGCAGTACGTC. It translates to CASSTGFAGYEQYV.

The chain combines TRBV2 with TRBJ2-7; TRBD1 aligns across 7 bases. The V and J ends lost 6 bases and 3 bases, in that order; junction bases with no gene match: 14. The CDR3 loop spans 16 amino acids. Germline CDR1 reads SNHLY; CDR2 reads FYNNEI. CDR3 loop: CASRQTTGFGNYEQYF. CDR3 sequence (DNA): TGTGCCAGCAGGCAAACGACAGGGTTCGGCAACTACGAGCAGTACTTC.

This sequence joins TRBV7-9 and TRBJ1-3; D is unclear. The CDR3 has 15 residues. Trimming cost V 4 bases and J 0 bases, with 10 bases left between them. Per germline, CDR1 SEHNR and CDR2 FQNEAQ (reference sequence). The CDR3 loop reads CASSSLGSSGNTIYF. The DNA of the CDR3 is TGTGCCAGCAGCTCGCTAGGGAGCTCTGGAAACACCATATATTTT. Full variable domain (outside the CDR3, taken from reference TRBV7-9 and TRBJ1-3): DTGVSQNPRHKITKRGQNVTFRCDPISEHNRLYWYRQTLGQGPEFLTYFQNEAQLEKSRLLSDRFSAERPKGSFSTLEIQRTEQGDSAMYLCASSSLGSSGNTIYFGEGSWLTVV.

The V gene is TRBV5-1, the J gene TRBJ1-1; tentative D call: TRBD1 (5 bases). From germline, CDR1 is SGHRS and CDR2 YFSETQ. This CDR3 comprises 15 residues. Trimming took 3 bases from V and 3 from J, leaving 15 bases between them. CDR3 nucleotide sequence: TGCGCCAGCAGCTCTAAGCAGGGTGAGGACACTGAAGCTTTCTTT. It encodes CASSSKQGEDTEAFF.

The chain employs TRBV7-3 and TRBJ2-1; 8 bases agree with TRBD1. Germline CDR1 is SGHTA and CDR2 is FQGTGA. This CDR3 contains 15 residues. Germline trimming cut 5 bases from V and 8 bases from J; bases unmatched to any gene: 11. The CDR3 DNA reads TGTGCCAGCAGCCCCAGCCAGGGGGCTAGGTATGAGCAGTTCTTC. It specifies CASSPSQGARYEQFF.

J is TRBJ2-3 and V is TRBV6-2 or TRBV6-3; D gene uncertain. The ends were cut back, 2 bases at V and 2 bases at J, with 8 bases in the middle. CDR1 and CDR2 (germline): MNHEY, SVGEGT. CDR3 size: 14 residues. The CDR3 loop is CASSYAESTDTQYF. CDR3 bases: TGTGCCAGCAGTTACGCGGAGTCCACAGATACGCAGTATTTT.

CDR3 nucleotides: TGCGCCAGCAGTCCTGAGCCCGGAAACACCATATATTTT. Translating it yields CASSPEPGNTIYF. The chain has TRBV4-3 and TRBJ1-3; D ambiguous. This CDR3 contains 13 residues. Germline assignment: CDR1 LGHNA and CDR2 YSLEER. V was trimmed by 6 bases and J by 4 bases, leaving 10 bases between them.

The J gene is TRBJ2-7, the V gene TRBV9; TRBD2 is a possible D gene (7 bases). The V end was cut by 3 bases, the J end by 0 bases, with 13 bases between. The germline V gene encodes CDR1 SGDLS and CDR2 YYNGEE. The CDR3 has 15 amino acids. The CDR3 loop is CASSEGDYRSYEQYF. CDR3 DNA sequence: TGTGCCAGCAGCGAGGGGGACTACCGCTCCTACGAGCAGTACTTC.

CDR3 residues: CASSYPGQSYEQYV. In DNA, the CDR3 is TGTGCCAGCAGTTACCCCGGACAGAGCTACGAGCAGTACGTC. This chain connects TRBV6-6 to TRBJ2-7; tentatively, D is TRBD1 (6 bases). V lost 2 bases and J 3 bases, leaving 11 bases between the germline ends. Looked up from germline, CDR1 is MNHNY and CDR2 is SVGAGI (reference sequence). The CDR3 consists of 14 residues.